The 13 T cell receptor beta chains below were found in one sample sequenced in a study of Ad26.COV2.S vaccination and SARS-CoV-2 variants. Treatment specified: around 19 received Ad26.COV2.S at low or high dose, single or two shots; roughly 5 received placebo; per-sample allocation not given. Collection of the samples took place on day 63 after the first injection of vaccine or placebo. Method: immunoSEQ multiplex PCR; TCRdb's copy keeps in-frame clones and lacks some. The table lists around 380,000 clones, about 88% of them singletons, with approximately 3.7% in the top ten. Sequenced material: peripheral blood, taken in a trial of Ad26.COV2.S vaccine versus placebo. Receptor source: a person aged 18-65 years who received the Ad26.COV2.S COVID-19 vaccine or a placebo.

This clone has just one count. The chain couples TRBV18 to TRBJ2-2; 7 nucleotides align to TRBD2. In germline, CDR1 is KGHSH, CDR2 LQKENI. V gave up 0 bases and J gave up 5 bases; unmatched junction bases: 6. The CDR3 extends over 16 amino acids. The CDR3 loop reads CASSPPTSGETGELFF. In nucleotides, the CDR3 is TGTGCCAGCTCACCACCGACCAGCGGGGAAACCGGGGAGCTGTTTTTT.

The V and J genes are TRBV6-6 and TRBJ2-3, with TRBD1 identical over 10 bases. With 6 bases clipped from V and 1 base from J, the junction kept 7 bases outside the gene matches. Germline V gene sequence: CDR1 MNHNY, CDR2 SVGAGI (reference sequence). The CDR3 runs 16 residues. CDR3 in DNA: TGTGCCAGCAGACTTCCCGGGACAGGGGGCACAGATACGCAGTATTTT. It codes for CASRLPGTGGTDTQYF.

The chain joins TRBV7-9 to TRBJ2-1, with D unclear. This CDR3 has 13 residues. Germline lookup yields CDR1 SEHNR and CDR2 FQNEAQ (reference sequence). V lost 2 bases and J lost 7, with 9 bases in between. The CDR3 spells CASSLPPGNEQFF. Written as DNA, the CDR3 is TGTGCCAGCAGCTTACCACCCGGGAATGAGCAGTTCTTC.

The chain recombines TRBV24-1 with TRBJ1-2; D remains ambiguous. Germline V gene sequence: CDR1 KGHDR, CDR2 SFDVKD. V lost 5 bases and J 7 bases, leaving 10 bases between the germline ends. This CDR3 has 12 amino acids. The CDR3 sequence: CATSGPTFGYTF. The CDR3 bases are TGTGCCACCAGTGGCCCAACATTTGGCTACACCTTC.

This sequence joins TRBV5-1 and TRBJ2-7; D is possibly TRBD1 (5 bases). Trimming shortened V by 0 bases and J by 4 bases, and 14 bases separated the two germline ends. The length of the CDR3 is 15 residues. Germline lookup yields CDR1 SGHRS and CDR2 YFSETQ. The CDR3 spells CASSLEGSTQYEQYF. CDR3 sequence (DNA): TGCGCCAGCAGCTTGGAGGGGTCAACCCAATACGAGCAGTACTTC.

The V gene is TRBV19, the J gene TRBJ2-3, with TRBD1 matching over 7 bases. The CDR3 is made up of 15 amino acids. Germline lookup yields CDR1 LNHDA and CDR2 SQIVND (reference sequence). Trimming at V came to 5 bases and at J to 1 base, leaving 6 bases not matched to a gene. The CDR3 protein is CASSSHRGGTDTQYF. CDR3 in DNA: TGTGCCAGTAGTTCCCACAGGGGTGGCACAGATACGCAGTATTTT.

Remarks on this clone: The junction does not match germline at one end; this may be a read error. The chain joins TRBV3-1 (or the pseudogene TRBV3-2) to TRBJ1-2; D gene unclear. Germline V gene sequence: CDR1 LGHDT, CDR2 YNNKEL (reference sequence). The CDR3 has 16 amino acids. The CDR3 DNA reads as TGTGCCAGCAGCAAAGAACTGGACGGAGCTAACTATGGCTACACCTTC. Amino acids: CASSKELDGANYGYTF.

The chain carries TRBV13 and TRBJ2-3; 9 bases map to TRBD1. The V gene's germline CDR1 is PRHDT and CDR2 FYEKMQ (reference sequence). This CDR3 region has 16 residues. The V and J ends lost 5 bases and 3 bases, in that order; junction bases with no gene match: 9. CDR3 region: CASSPRTGAVTDTQYF. The CDR3 nucleotides read TGTGCCAGCAGCCCACGGACAGGGGCAGTGACAGATACGCAGTATTTT.

The chain combines TRBV10-3 with TRBJ1-2; a possible D gene is TRBD1 (5 bases). The germline CDR1 and CDR2 sequences are ENHRY and SYGVKD. V was clipped by 10 bases and J by 3 bases, with 9 bases between them. This CDR3 has 11 residues. The CDR3 DNA is TGTGCCACGGGGACGGACTATGGCTACACCTTC. It specifies CATGTDYGYTF.

The V and J genes are TRBV15 and TRBJ1-5; D unresolved. The CDR3 is 13 amino acids. With 5 bases removed from V and 4 bases from J, the gap between germline ends came to 9 bases. CDR1 and CDR2 from the germline V gene are LNHNV and YYDKDF (reference sequence). DNA for the CDR3: TGTGCCACCAGCTTGGCCCCTAATCAGCCCCAGCATTTT. It specifies CATSLAPNQPQHF.

The chain carries TRBV2 and TRBJ1-5; tentative D call: TRBD1 (6 bases). V lost 6 bases to trimming and J lost 0 bases, with 18 bases between them. The CDR3 sequence is 17 residues long. CDR1 is SNHLY, CDR2 FYNNEI, per germline. The CDR3 reads CASSVREGVYSNQPQHF. The CDR3 nucleotides are TGTGCCAGCAGCGTCCGAGAGGGGGTGTATAGCAATCAGCCCCAGCATTTT.

The chain links TRBV6-5 to TRBJ2-3, with D possibly matching TRBD1 (5 bases). CDR1 and CDR2 (germline): MNHEY, SVGAGI. With 7 bases removed from V and 6 bases from J, the gap between germline ends came to 11 bases. This CDR3 region has 12 residues. CDR3 sequence: CASTAGSDTQYF. The CDR3 coding sequence is TGTGCCAGCACGGCAGGGTCCGATACGCAGTATTTT.

This clone showed up just once. The chain carries TRBV7-9 and TRBJ2-7; TRBD2 agrees at 8 bases. After removal of 1 base from V and 0 bases from J, the junction contained 5 bases not matched to a gene. Germline V CDR1 and CDR2: SEHNR, FQNEAQ (reference sequence). The CDR3 covers 16 residues. The CDR3, as DNA: TGTGCCAGCAGCTTAGGCGGGGGGCTCCTCTCCTACGAGCAGTACTTC. Translated, it gives CASSLGGGLLSYEQYF.